The rows below give T cell receptor beta chains drawn from one sample of a study of blood T cell repertoires in COVID-19. Sequenced by immunoSEQ multiplex PCR; TCRdb stores in-frame clones only, minus some. The sample comprises 150,000 to 200,000 clones, roughly 82% of which are singletons, and about 5% rests with the top ten. Sequenced material: PBMCs or T cells enriched from blood (not recorded which). The source of these receptors is a woman in her fifties or sixties with acute COVID-19. The CDR3 runs from the conserved cysteine through the conserved F or W. The D gene is left open where the match is weak. Rows may omit the clone size; those that give it use once, few, many or a size class.

j_call | clone_size | v_call | d_call | cdr3_nt | cdr3_aa
TRBJ2-3 | - | TRBV5-1 | TRBD2 | TGCGCCACCCGACTAGCGGGGGGTAGAACAGATACGCAGTATTTT | CATRLAGGRTDTQYF
TRBJ2-1 | - | TRBV29-1 | TRBD2 | TGCAGCGTTGGGGCCTGGACTAGCGGGGGTCCGGGAGATGATGAGCAGTTCTTC | CSVGAWTSGGPGDDEQFF
TRBJ1-1 | - | TRBV18 | - | TGTGCCAGCTCACCGGGGGCGAGGAACACTGAAGCTTTCTTT | CASSPGARNTEAFF
TRBJ1-5 | - | TRBV5-8 | TRBD1 | TGTGCCAGCAGCCCTGGACAGGTTAGCAATCAGCCCCAGCATTTT | CASSPGQVSNQPQHF
TRBJ2-3 | few | TRBV4-3 | - | TGCGCCAGCAGCCAACAGGATGGCACAGATACGCAGTATTTT | CASSQQDGTDTQYF
TRBJ1-1 | once | TRBV25-1 | - | TGTGCCAGCCATCCCGGGACATATAACACTGAAGCTTTCTTT | CASHPGTYNTEAFF
TRBJ2-1 | - | TRBV9 | - | TGTGCCAGCAGCGTTAGTGGGAGCTCCTACAATGAGCAGTTCTTC | CASSVSGSSYNEQFF
TRBJ2-5 | - | TRBV4-1 | TRBD2 | TGCGCCAGCAGCCCCCGGGGCCCGAGGCGGGGGGAGGGAGAGACCCAGTACTTC | CASSPRGPRRGEGETQYF
TRBJ2-1 | - | TRBV30 | TRBD1 | TGTGCCTGGAGTGCCCCGGGACAGGGGTCCTCCCGGCAGTTCTTC | CAWSAPGQGSSRQFF
TRBJ2-5 | once | TRBV3-1/TRBV3-2 | TRBD2 | TGTGCCAGCAGCCAAGGGGCGGGGGGGCCAGAGACCCAGTACTTC | CASSQGAGGPETQYF
TRBJ2-1 | - | TRBV6-2/TRBV6-3 | TRBD2 | TGTGCCAGCAGTTACGGCGGGGGGAACAACAATGAGCAGTTCTTC | CASSYGGGNNNEQFF
TRBJ1-5 | - | TRBV5-6 | - | TGTGCCAGCAGCGTGGCAGGAAATCAGCCCCAGCATTTT | CASSVAGNQPQHF
TRBJ2-1 | - | TRBV4-3 | - | TGCGCCAGCAGCCAAGTGGGTGCACCAGGGGGGTACAATGAGCAGTTCTTC | CASSQVGAPGGYNEQFF
TRBJ2-1 | - | TRBV11-2 | - | TGTGCCAGCAGCTTAGTAGGACTGCCGAACAATGAGCAGTTCTTC | CASSLVGLPNNEQFF
TRBJ1-1 | - | TRBV5-1 | TRBD1 | TGCGCCAGCAGCCCAGGGACAGCGTTAACCGACACTGAAGCTTTCTTT | CASSPGTALTDTEAFF
TRBJ1-1 | - | TRBV3-1/TRBV3-2 | TRBD1 | TGTGCCAGCAGCCAAATTTGGCAGGGGGCCGGAGAAGCTTTCTTT | CASSQIWQGAGEAFF
TRBJ2-5 | - | TRBV6-1 | TRBD2 | TGTGCCAGCAGTGAGAGCGGGGGTCCGGGGGAGACCCAGTACTTC | CASSESGGPGETQYF
TRBJ2-5 | - | TRBV19 | - | TGTGCCAGTAACAGCCCCCCGCGGGACCAGTACTTC | CASNSPPRDQYF